This T cell receptor (beta chain) derives from a study of shared clonotypes between healthy human individuals. Study-level results: Tissues were not sampled, only blood, and their repertoires likely differ. Clonotype sharing levels among donors were expected to vary with sequencing depth.

About this clone itself: As yet, its antigen is unknown.

Assay used: immunoSEQ multiplex PCR; TCRdb lists only in-frame clones, some missing. The sample carries hundreds of thousands of clones, roughly 73% recorded once. The CDR3 totals 16 residues. Germline V gene data show CDR1 as SGHRS and CDR2 as YFSETQ. The V end lost 5 bases, the J end lost 4 bases, and 20 bases lay between the germline ends. Specimen: memory CD4+ T cells sorted from blood. Regarding subset: CD45RA-negative fraction. This sequence originates from a woman in her thirties in good health. The V and J genes are TRBV5-1 and TRBJ2-3; weak D call: TRBD2 (6 bases). Here the CDR3 DNA reads TGCGCCAGCAGAGATACCGGGACTCAAGCAGCAGATACGCAGTATTTT. Protein sequence: CASRDTGTQAADTQYF. The whole variable domain, remainder taken from reference TRBV5-1 and TRBJ2-3, is KAGVTQTPRYLIKTRGQQVTLSCSPISGHRSVSWYQQTPGQGLQFLFEYFSETQRNKGNFPGRFSGRQFSNSRSEMNVSTLELGDSALYLCASRDTGTQAADTQYFGPGTRLTVL.